The sample holds many counts of the clone carrying this TCR beta chain. The data originate from a study of T-cell reconstitution after alpha-beta-depleted transplantation in children. With 6 bases removed from V and 5 bases from J, the gap between germline ends came to 14 bases. The CDR3 is made up of 14 amino acids. Unique molecular identifiers were incorporated when the TCRbeta library was constructed. TCRdb reprocessed the PCR reads with MiXCR, giving one entry per CDR3 protein. The repertoire holds about half a million distinct CDR3 sequences, with approximately 13% as singletons. The clonotype originates from a human donor who donated a stem cell graft to a child with combined immunodeficiency. The sample here was PBMCs from the stem cell graft donor, taken from the stem cell graft. This rearrangement joins TRBV12-3 or TRBV12-4 to TRBJ2-4; tentative D call: TRBD2 (6 bases). The CDR3 bases are TGTGCCAGCAGCCGCGGGGTAGTGGAAAACATTCAGTACTTC. Residues: CASSRGVVENIQYF.